This TCR beta chain was found in a study of blood T cells in healthy people across ages. The second PCR ran about 6 to 12 cycles with a sample-barcoded 5' primer and J-beta primers. Via MiXCR, TCRdb re-called the 5' RACE reads, giving one row per CDR3 protein. The sample lists 1.8 million or so distinct CDR3 sequences, about two fifths seen once, with roughly 23% in the top ten. As concerns this clonotype: Germline is not matched at one junction end, which may reflect a read error.

The source material was blood. The receptor was isolated from a human donor in good health.

The DNA for the CDR3 is TGTGCCAGCCCACCAGCCCAAAACCAATTCTACGAGCAGTACTTC. This sequence encodes CASPPAQNQFYEQYF. The V gene is TRBV18, the J gene TRBJ2-7; D gene ambiguous. Per germline, CDR1 KGHSH and CDR2 LQKENI. This CDR3 has 15 amino acids.